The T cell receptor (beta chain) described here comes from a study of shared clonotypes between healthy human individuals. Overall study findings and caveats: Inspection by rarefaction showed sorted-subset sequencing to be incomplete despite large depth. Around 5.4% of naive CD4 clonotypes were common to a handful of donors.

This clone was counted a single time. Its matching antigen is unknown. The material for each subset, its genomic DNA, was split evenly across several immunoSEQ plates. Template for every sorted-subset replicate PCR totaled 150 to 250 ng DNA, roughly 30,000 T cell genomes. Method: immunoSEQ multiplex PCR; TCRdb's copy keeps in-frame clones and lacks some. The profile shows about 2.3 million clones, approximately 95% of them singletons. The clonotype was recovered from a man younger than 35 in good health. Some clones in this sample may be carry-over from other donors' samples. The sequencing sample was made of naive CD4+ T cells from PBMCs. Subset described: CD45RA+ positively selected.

The CDR3 DNA follows: TGTGCCAGCAGTTACTTAAGTACAGGGGGCCACTACGAGCAGTACTTC. Translating it yields CASSYLSTGGHYEQYF. The chain has TRBV6-5 and TRBJ2-7, with 9 bases lining up with TRBD1. Germline V gene lookup returns CDR1 MNHEY and CDR2 SVGAGI. J lost 3 bases, V lost 1 base, and 7 bases had no gene match. This CDR3 region has 16 residues.